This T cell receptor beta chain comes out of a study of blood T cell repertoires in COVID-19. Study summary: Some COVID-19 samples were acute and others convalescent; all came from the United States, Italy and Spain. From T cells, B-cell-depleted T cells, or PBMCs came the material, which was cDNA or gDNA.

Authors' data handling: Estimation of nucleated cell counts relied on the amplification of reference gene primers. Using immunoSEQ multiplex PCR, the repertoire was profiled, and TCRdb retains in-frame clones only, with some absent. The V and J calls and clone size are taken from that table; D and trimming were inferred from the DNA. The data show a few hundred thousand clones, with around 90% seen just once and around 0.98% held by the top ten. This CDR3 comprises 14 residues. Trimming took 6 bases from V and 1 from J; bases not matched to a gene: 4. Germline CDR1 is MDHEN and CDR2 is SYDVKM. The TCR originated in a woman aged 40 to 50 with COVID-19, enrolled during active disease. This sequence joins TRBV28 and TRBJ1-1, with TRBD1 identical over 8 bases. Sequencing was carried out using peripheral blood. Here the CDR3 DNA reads TGTGCCAGCAGCTCAGGGGGCGCGAACACTGAAGCTTTCTTT. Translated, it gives CASSSGGANTEAFF.